This TCR beta chain stems from a study of shared clonotypes between healthy human individuals. Findings and limits, study-wide: Clonotype sharing levels among donors were expected to vary with sequencing depth. The study drew on few donors, limiting represented genetic and exposure-history diversity.

The CDR3 loop spans 15 amino acids. The ends lost 3 bases at V and 2 bases at J; junction bases unmatched: 6. Germline lookup yields CDR1 MNHEY and CDR2 SMNVEV (reference sequence). As to this clone: Antigen specificity is unknown.

The data were produced by immunoSEQ multiplex PCR, yet TCRdb's version contains in-frame clones alone and is incomplete. The sample shows about 2.1 million clones, 85% to 95% of them seen only once. Only CD45RO-negative cells positively selected for CCR7 counted as naive CD8 cells, so terminally differentiated effector memory CD45RA+ cells were excluded. The V and J genes are TRBV27 and TRBJ2-7; 8 nucleotides match TRBD1. This receptor was obtained from a man between 18 and 35 years old in good health. Some clones in this sample may be carry-over from other donors' samples. Sequenced: naive CD8+ T cells from PBMCs. This CDR3 is CASSFQGAKTYEQYF. CDR3 DNA sequence: TGTGCCAGCAGTTTCCAGGGGGCGAAAACCTACGAGCAGTACTTC.